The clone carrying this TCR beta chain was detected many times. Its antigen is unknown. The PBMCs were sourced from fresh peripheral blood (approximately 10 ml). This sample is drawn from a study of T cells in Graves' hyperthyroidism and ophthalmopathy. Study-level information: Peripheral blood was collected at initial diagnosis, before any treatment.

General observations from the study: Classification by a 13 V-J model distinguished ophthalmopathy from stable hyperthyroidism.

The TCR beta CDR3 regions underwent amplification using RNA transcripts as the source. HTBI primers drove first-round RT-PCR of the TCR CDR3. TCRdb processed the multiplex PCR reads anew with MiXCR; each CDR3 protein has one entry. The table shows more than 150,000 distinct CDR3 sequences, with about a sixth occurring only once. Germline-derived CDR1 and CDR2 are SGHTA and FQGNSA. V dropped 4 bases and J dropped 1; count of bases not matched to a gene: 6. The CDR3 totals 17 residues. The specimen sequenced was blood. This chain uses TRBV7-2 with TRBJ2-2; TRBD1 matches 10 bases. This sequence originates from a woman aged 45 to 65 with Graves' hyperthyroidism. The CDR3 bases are TGTGCCAGCAGCTCGCGACAGGGGGCTTTGAACACCGGGGAGCTGTTTTTT. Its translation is CASSSRQGALNTGELFF.